These 10 T cell receptor beta chains were sequenced from one sample in a study of shared clonotypes between healthy human individuals. It was CD45RO-negative cells, positively selected for CCR7, that made up naive CD8 cells, with terminally differentiated effector memory CD45RA+ cells excluded. Data came from immunoSEQ multiplex PCR; TCRdb stores just in-frame clones and leaves some out. This sample yields approximately 1.9 million clones, of which just under 95% are seen a single time; about 1.7% belongs to the top ten. Specimen: naive CD8+ T cells from PBMCs. These receptors were taken from a man aged 18 to 29 in good health. Some clones in this sample may be carry-over from other donors' samples.

The V gene is TRBV9, the J gene TRBJ1-4; D not resolved. With 0 bases removed from V and 7 bases from J, the gap between germline ends came to 13 bases. Germline lookup yields CDR1 SGDLS and CDR2 YYNGEE. The CDR3 contains 15 residues. CDR3 amino acids: CASSVGGGPLEKLFF. CDR3 DNA: TGTGCCAGCAGCGTAGGGGGTGGCCCGCTTGAAAAACTGTTTTTT.

The chain employs TRBV5-8 and TRBJ2-1; no clear D gene. The CDR3 is made up of 18 amino acids. V lost 1 base, J lost 0 bases, and 17 bases lay in between. Germline assignment: CDR1 SGHTS and CDR2 YDEGEE. CDR3 sequence (DNA): TGTGCCAGCAGCTTGACAGCCCTTCTAGTACCCTCCTACAATGAGCAGTTCTTC. It specifies CASSLTALLVPSYNEQFF. Combining the CDR3 with reference TRBV5-8 and TRBJ2-1 gives the whole variable domain EAGVTQSPTHLIKTRGQQATLRCSPISGHTSVYWYQQALGLGLQFLLWYDEGEERNRGNFPPRFSGRQFPNYSSELNVNALELEDSALYLCASSLTALLVPSYNEQFFGPGTRLTVL.

This clone was observed a handful of times. The chain links TRBV9 to TRBJ2-1, with 9 bases fitting TRBD2. After removal of 4 bases from V and 5 bases from J, the junction contained 10 bases not matched to a gene. CDR1 and CDR2 (germline): SGDLS, YYNGEE. CDR3 size: 16 residues. CDR3 sequence (DNA): TGTGCCAGCAGCCGTAGGTGGCGGGGGGGGAACAATGAGCAGTTCTTC. This translates into CASSRRWRGGNNEQFF. Looking up the rest from reference TRBV9 and TRBJ2-1 gives the full variable domain: DSGVTQTPKHLITATGQRVTLRCSPRSGDLSVYWYQQSLDQGLQFLIQYYNGEERAKGNILERFSAQQFPDLHSELNLSSLELGDSALYFCASSRRWRGGNNEQFFGPGTRLTVL.

This sequence joins TRBV4-1 and TRBJ1-1, with unresolved D. This CDR3 is 14 amino acids long. The germline CDR1 and CDR2 sequences are MGHRA and YSYEKL. Trimming stripped 10 bases from V and 1 base from J, with 16 bases between. The CDR3 is CATTRGQANTEAFF. CDR3 coding DNA: TGCGCCACCACAAGAGGGCAGGCGAACACTGAAGCTTTCTTT.

This clone was recorded only once. The V gene is TRBV5-8, the J gene TRBJ2-7; 7 positions match TRBD1. CDR1 SGHTS and CDR2 YDEGEE come from the germline V gene. V was pared by 3 bases and J by 12 bases, with 18 bases of the junction left unmatched. This CDR3 has 15 amino acids. CDR3 protein: CASSSRGFPPLGAYF. The CDR3 nucleotides are TGTGCCAGCAGCTCCAGGGGGTTTCCCCCTCTCGGCGCGTACTTC.

V and J are TRBV14 and TRBJ2-7, with no clear D. The CDR3 runs 11 residues. Germline lookup yields CDR1 SGHDN and CDR2 FVKESK. The V end lost 5 bases, the J end lost 5 bases, and 7 bases lay between the germline ends. The CDR3 here is CASSDLNEQYF. The CDR3 DNA is TGTGCCAGCAGCGACTTGAACGAGCAGTACTTC.

This sequence joins TRBV9 and TRBJ1-2; D may be TRBD1 (6 bases). Per the germline V gene, CDR1 is SGDLS and CDR2 is YYNGEE. The CDR3 sequence is 15 residues long. V lost 4 bases, J lost 3 bases, and 16 bases lay in between. Here the CDR3 DNA reads TGTGCCAGCAGCCCCACGGGGACATTACACTATGGCTACACCTTC. This gives the protein CASSPTGTLHYGYTF.

The chain combines TRBV11-2 with TRBJ1-1; no definite D call. Germline V gene lookup returns CDR1 SGHAT and CDR2 FQNNGV. This CDR3 is built from 12 residues. The V end lost 3 bases, the J end lost 6 bases, and 8 bases lay between the germline ends. The CDR3 DNA reads as TGTGCCAGCAGCTTCCTGGGCGCTGAAGCTTTCTTT. Protein: CASSFLGAEAFF.

DNA of the CDR3: TGTGCCAGCAGCGCCGGGACAGGAGGCACAGATACGCAGTATTTT. It encodes CASSAGTGGTDTQYF. The chain recombines TRBV5-4 with TRBJ2-3, with TRBD1 identical over 8 bases. The junction had 5 bases not matched to a gene; V was cut back by 4 bases and J by 1 base. The germline gives CDR1 SGHNT, CDR2 YYREEE (reference sequence). CDR3 size: 15 residues. Supplemented by reference TRBV5-4 and TRBJ2-3, the full variable domain reads ETGVTQSPTHLIKTRGQQVTLRCSSQSGHNTVSWYQQALGQGPQFIFQYYREEENGRGNFPPRFSGLQFPNYSSELNVNALELDDSALYLCASSAGTGGTDTQYFGPGTRLTVL.

The chain joins TRBV9 to TRBJ1-3; possibly TRBD1 for D (5 bases). With 3 bases removed from V and 0 bases from J, the gap between germline ends came to 16 bases. There are 17 residues in the CDR3. Germline CDR1 SGDLS, CDR2 YYNGEE. CDR3 sequence: CASSGPGRPNSGNTIYF. The CDR3 DNA follows: TGTGCCAGCAGCGGGCCAGGGCGGCCTAACTCTGGAAACACCATATATTTT.